These 5 T cell receptor beta chains originate from one sample sequenced in a study of blood T cell repertoires in COVID-19. Here immunoSEQ multiplex PCR was the method, and the copy in TCRdb shows in-frame clones only, minus some. The table shows 150,000 to 160,000 clones, with 80% occurring only once. The specimen sequenced was peripheral blood. The receptors here all came from a man in his fifties or sixties with acute or convalescent COVID-19.

The sample holds one count of this clone. CDR3 amino acids: CASSLVGTGFGNTIYF. Written as DNA, the CDR3 is TGTGCCAGCAGCTTAGTTGGTACGGGTTTCGGAAACACCATATATTTT. The chain is built from TRBV7-2 and TRBJ1-3, with D unresolved. The CDR3 covers 16 residues. Trimming shortened V by 1 base and J by 4 bases, and 14 bases separated the two germline ends. In germline, CDR1 is SGHTA, CDR2 FQGNSA.

J is TRBJ1-2 and V is TRBV7-9, with D possibly matching TRBD1 (5 bases). CDR1 is SEHNR and CDR2 is FQNEAQ in the germline V gene (reference sequence). The CDR3 runs to 16 residues. V was cut by 8 bases and J by 8 bases, with 27 bases left in between. The CDR3 nucleotides read TGTGCCAGCTCATCGAGCACCGCAGGGTTATCCTCCGGCTACACCTTC. Residues: CASSSSTAGLSSGYTF.

This chain links TRBV5-5 with TRBJ1-2; TRBD1 agrees at 8 bases. Germline V gene sequence: CDR1 SGHKS, CDR2 YYEKEE (reference sequence). The CDR3 is made up of 14 amino acids. Germline trimming cut 3 bases from V and 8 bases from J; bases unmatched to any gene: 9. CDR3 in amino acids: CASSSGQGEGGYTF. The CDR3 nucleotides read TGTGCCAGCAGCTCCGGACAGGGAGAGGGCGGCTACACCTTC.

This clone has a single count. The chain links TRBV24-1 to TRBJ1-3; no clear D gene. Trimming shortened V by 3 bases and J by 0 bases, and 5 bases separated the two germline ends. The CDR3 runs to 14 residues. Germline lookup yields CDR1 KGHDR and CDR2 SFDVKD. The CDR3, as DNA: TGTGCCACCAGTGATAACAACTCTGGAAACACCATATATTTT. This gives the protein CATSDNNSGNTIYF.

The chain recombines TRBV12-3 or TRBV12-4 with TRBJ2-7, with TRBD1 as a possible D gene (5 bases). CDR3 size: 11 residues. V was clipped by 6 bases and J by 6 bases, with 9 bases between them. CDR3 in amino acids: CASSPGREQYF. The CDR3 nucleotides are TGTGCCAGCAGCCCAGGGCGCGAGCAGTACTTC.